This entry lists 20 T cell receptor beta chains sequenced from one sample in a study of neurological immune-mediated disorders. One entry per CDR3 protein results from TCRdb running MiXCR on the 5' RACE reads. The sample lists around 46,000 distinct CDR3 sequences, about 2% occurring once. Specimen: PBMCs. These receptors all come from a woman between 40 and 50 years old with multiple sclerosis.

Ten or more counts support this clonotype. The chain carries TRBV25-1 and TRBJ1-2; no clear D gene. This CDR3 region has 13 residues. In germline, CDR1 is MGHDK, CDR2 SYGVNS. Trimming took off 5 bases at V and 0 bases at J, with 7 bases between the two ends. DNA of the CDR3: TGTGCCAGCAGTCCAGCACCTAACTATGGCTACACCTTC. It yields the protein CASSPAPNYGYTF.

This clonotype appeared many times. CDR3 region: CASSPDPNTGELFF. CDR3 bases: TGTGCCAGCAGTCCTGACCCAAACACCGGGGAGCTGTTTTTT. This rearrangement joins TRBV6-5 to TRBJ2-2; no firm D call. V lost 5 bases and J lost 2, with 9 bases in between. CDR1 is MNHEY and CDR2 is SVGAGI in the germline V gene. The CDR3 is made up of 14 amino acids.

A remark on this clonotype: Possible read error: a much larger clone is one base away. The chain is built from TRBV5-1 and TRBJ2-7; D unclear. CDR3 size: 14 residues. The ends were cut back, 4 bases at V and 0 bases at J, with 11 bases in the middle. Germline assignment: CDR1 SGHRS and CDR2 YFSETQ. The CDR3 DNA reads as TGCGCCAGCAGCCACCGCAGTTCCTCCTACGAGCAGTACTTC. It translates to CASSHRSSSYEQYF.

This clonotype showed up many times. The chain recombines TRBV29-1 with TRBJ1-1; D gene ambiguous. The CDR3 spans 12 residues. Trimming cost V 7 bases and J 3 bases, with 12 bases left between them. Germline CDR1 reads SQVTM; CDR2 reads ANQGSEA. In DNA form, the CDR3 reads TGCAGCGCCGCAACGGGCCACACTGAAGCTTTCTTT. It encodes CSAATGHTEAFF.

In this sample, this clonotype turned up many times. The chain couples TRBV15 to TRBJ1-2, with D hard to call. V lost 1 base and J lost 4, with 13 bases in between. Germline V gene data show CDR1 as LNHNV and CDR2 as YYDKDF (reference sequence). This CDR3 is built from 15 residues. CDR3 loop: CATSRALQTLYGYTF. CDR3 DNA: TGTGCCACCAGCAGAGCTCTACAGACTCTCTATGGCTACACCTTC.

This clonotype appeared many times. V usage is TRBV20-1 and J usage is TRBJ2-3; possible D gene TRBD2, 5 bases. Germline V gene lookup returns CDR1 DFQATT and CDR2 SNEGSKA (reference sequence). V dropped 5 bases and J dropped 2 bases, with 14 bases sitting between them. This CDR3 is 14 amino acids long. The CDR3 region has the DNA TGCAGTGCTCCGTCGACGGGGTCCACAGATACGCAGTATTTT. This sequence encodes CSAPSTGSTDTQYF.

At least ten counts were recorded for this clonotype. DNA for the CDR3: TGTGCCACCAGCAGATACAATGAGCAGTTCTTC. Amino acids: CATSRYNEQFF. V usage is TRBV15 and J usage is TRBJ2-1, with D unclear. The CDR3 consists of 11 residues. Germline CDR1 reads LNHNV; CDR2 reads YYDKDF (reference sequence). The ends were cut back, 2 bases at V and 4 bases at J, with 0 bases in the middle.

In its sample, this clonotype was seen many times. The rearrangement uses TRBV20-1 and TRBJ2-3; D is uncertain. The CDR3 has 15 amino acids. V was trimmed by 4 bases and J by 0 bases, leaving 14 bases between them. Germline CDR1 DFQATT, CDR2 SNEGSKA (reference sequence). For the CDR3, the DNA is TGCAGTGCTAACAGACCGGCTACTAGCACAGATACGCAGTATTTT. This translates into CSANRPATSTDTQYF.

This clonotype was detected many times. The V call is TRBV5-1, the J call TRBJ1-1; a possible D gene is TRBD1 (5 bases). Germline loops: CDR1 SGHRS, CDR2 YFSETQ. The CDR3 spans 13 residues. Trimming stripped 0 bases from V and 7 bases from J, with 10 bases between. For the CDR3, the DNA is TGCGCCAGCAGCTTGGGGGACTCTGGTGAAGCTTTCTTT. The encoded protein is CASSLGDSGEAFF.

This clonotype was seen repeatedly, ten times or more. V gene TRBV6-6 combines with J gene TRBJ2-7; D is unclear. The CDR3 has 12 residues. Trimming pared 6 bases from V and 7 bases from J, leaving 13 bases between. Germline V CDR1 and CDR2: MNHNY, SVGAGI (reference sequence). CDR3 coding DNA: TGTGCCAGCAGGAATCCTTCAGTTGAGCAGTACTTC. It specifies CASRNPSVEQYF.

In its sample, this clonotype was seen many times. The rearrangement joins TRBV7-3 to TRBJ2-2; 14 bases match TRBD2. With V trimmed by 8 bases and J by 3 bases, 5 bases remained unmatched. The CDR3 loop spans 16 amino acids. Per the germline V gene, CDR1 is SGHTA and CDR2 is FQGTGA. CDR3 protein: CASGLAGGPYTGELFF. For the CDR3, the DNA is TGTGCCAGCGGACTAGCGGGGGGCCCCTACACCGGGGAGCTGTTTTTT.

This clonotype was observed many times. V gene TRBV7-9 combines with J gene TRBJ2-1, with D possibly being TRBD1 or TRBD2 (6 bases each). The CDR3 is 16 residues long. Germline V gene sequence: CDR1 SEHNR, CDR2 FQNEAQ (reference sequence). The germline V and J ends were trimmed by 5 bases and 8 bases, with 22 bases remaining between them. The CDR3 protein is CASSTRRGPRGDEQFF. In nucleotides, the CDR3 is TGTGCCAGCAGCACCCGTAGGGGTCCTAGGGGGGATGAGCAGTTCTTC.

At least ten counts were recorded for this clonotype. V gene TRBV20-1 combines with J gene TRBJ1-6, with 9 bases fitting TRBD1. CDR1 DFQATT and CDR2 SNEGSKA come from the germline V gene (reference sequence). V was pared by 5 bases and J by 7 bases, with 12 bases of the junction left unmatched. The CDR3 length is 16 residues. The CDR3 nucleotides are TGCAGTGCTGCTCGCTCGGGGACAGGGTCAAATTCACCCCTCCACTTT. It yields the protein CSAARSGTGSNSPLHF.

J is TRBJ2-1 and V is TRBV14; the D gene is possibly TRBD1 (5 bases). This CDR3 has 13 residues. The V and J ends lost 5 bases and 2 bases respectively, with 7 bases between them. CDR1 is SGHDN and CDR2 is FVKESK in the germline V gene. The CDR3: CASSVGPYNEQFF. The CDR3 nucleotides are TGTGCCAGCAGCGTGGGGCCCTACAATGAGCAGTTCTTC.

This clonotype was recorded at least ten times. The chain combines TRBV10-3 with TRBJ2-5; D remains unclear. The CDR3 loop spans 13 amino acids. V gave up 0 bases and J gave up 1 base, with 3 bases separating them. The germline gives CDR1 ENHRY, CDR2 SYGVKD. The DNA of the CDR3 is TGTGCCATCAGTGAGTCGGTCCAAGAGACCCAGTACTTC. Translation gives CAISESVQETQYF.

At least ten counts were recorded for this clonotype. The chain has TRBV20-1 and TRBJ1-2, with TRBD1 matching over 7 bases. The CDR3 consists of 14 residues. V lost 6 bases and J lost 5; bases outside the gene matches: 12. Germline CDR1 is DFQATT and CDR2 is SNEGSKA (reference sequence). In DNA form, the CDR3 reads TGCAGTGCAAACACCCCAACAGGGGATTATGGCTACACCTTC. Translating gives CSANTPTGDYGYTF.

This clonotype was detected many times. The rearrangement links TRBV20-1 to TRBJ1-5, with 11 bases matching TRBD1. The germline V gene has CDR1 DFQATT and CDR2 SNEGSKA (reference sequence). The length of the CDR3 is 13 residues. Unmatched junction bases numbered 4, after V lost 4 bases and J lost 8 bases. Here the CDR3 DNA reads TGCAGTGCTACGGGACAGGGGGATGAGCCCCAGCATTTT. Translated, it gives CSATGQGDEPQHF.

The table lists this clonotype with many counts. The chain has TRBV5-1 and TRBJ2-7; no reliable D call. The V end lost 1 base, the J end lost 3 bases, and 11 bases lay between the germline ends. Germline assignment: CDR1 SGHRS and CDR2 YFSETQ. The CDR3 length is 14 residues. The CDR3 loop is CASSLRFGFYEQYF. The CDR3, as DNA: TGCGCCAGCAGCTTGAGGTTTGGTTTCTACGAGCAGTACTTC.

At least ten counts were recorded for this clonotype. The rearrangement joins TRBV3-1 to TRBJ1-2, with 10 positions matching TRBD1. Losses at the gene ends were 1 base for V and 4 bases for J; bases not matched to a gene: 6. Germline values: CDR1 LGHDT, CDR2 YNNKEL (reference sequence). The CDR3 sequence is 16 residues long. In nucleotides, the CDR3 is TGTGCCAGCAGCCAAGGTTGGGGACAGGGGCTCTATGGCTACACCTTC. Amino acid sequence: CASSQGWGQGLYGYTF. Complete variable domain (other parts from reference TRBV3-1 and TRBJ1-2): DTAVSQTPKYLVTQMGNDKSIKCEQNLGHDTMYWYKQDSKKFLKIMFSYNNKELIINETVPNRFSPKSPDKAHLNLHINSLELGDSAVYFCASSQGWGQGLYGYTFGSGTRLTVV.

This clonotype was counted many times. The chain carries TRBV3-1 and TRBJ2-6; D unresolved. This CDR3 has 15 residues. Germline lookup yields CDR1 LGHDT and CDR2 YNNKEL (reference sequence). V was trimmed by 1 base and J by 1 base, leaving 5 bases between them. CDR3 loop: CASSQADSGANVLTF. CDR3 sequence (DNA): TGTGCCAGCAGCCAAGCGGATTCTGGGGCCAACGTCCTGACTTTC.